What follows are 21 T cell receptor beta chains derived from one specimen sequenced in a study of T cell changes during pregnancy in multiple sclerosis. Sequenced by immunoSEQ multiplex PCR; TCRdb stores in-frame clones only, minus some. In the table there are some 97,000 clones, roughly nine tenths of which are singletons. The sequencing here drew on peripheral blood, taken in the second trimester of pregnancy. The receptors were gathered from a female donor with multiple sclerosis, enrolled in a pregnancy study.

This clone was seen a few times. V gene TRBV4-1 combines with J gene TRBJ1-4; maybe TRBD1 (6 bases). In germline, CDR1 is MGHRA, CDR2 YSYEKL. The CDR3 totals 16 residues. The V and J ends lost 4 bases and 4 bases respectively, with 16 bases between them. CDR3 nucleotides: TGCGCCAGCAGCCCTATTAAGACAGGATATAATGAAAAACTGTTTTTT. This translates into CASSPIKTGYNEKLFF.

The J gene is TRBJ2-1, the V gene TRBV7-9; D might be TRBD2 (6 bases). Germline CDR1 SEHNR, CDR2 FQNEAQ (reference sequence). V lost 4 bases, J lost 7 bases, and 17 bases lay in between. The CDR3 length is 15 residues. For the CDR3, the DNA is TGTGCCAGCAGCTCCCGGGGGACCGAGAGGAATGAGCAGTTCTTC. It encodes CASSSRGTERNEQFF.

The J gene is TRBJ2-1, the V gene TRBV7-9, with a tentative D call TRBD2 (6 bases). The CDR3 totals 15 residues. Germline lookup yields CDR1 SEHNR and CDR2 FQNEAQ (reference sequence). The V and J ends lost 6 bases and 5 bases respectively, with 17 bases between them. The CDR3 here is CASRTGLQVNNEQFF. Here the CDR3 DNA reads TGTGCCAGCAGGACGGGACTCCAAGTTAACAATGAGCAGTTCTTC.

This clone is a singleton in its sample. This rearrangement joins TRBV9 to TRBJ2-3; a possible D gene is TRBD1 (6 bases). There are 14 residues in the CDR3. The V end was cut by 3 bases, the J end by 1 base, with 9 bases between. Germline V lookup: CDR1 SGDLS, CDR2 YYNGEE. As DNA, the CDR3 is TGTGCCAGCAGCGCGGACAGACGCACAGATACGCAGTATTTT. It specifies CASSADRRTDTQYF.

This clone was observed once. The chain has TRBV7-2 and TRBJ2-3; 8 bases are a match to TRBD2. Germline V CDR1 and CDR2: SGHTA, FQGNSA. This CDR3 region has 15 residues. V was pared by 2 bases and J by 1 base, with 2 bases of the junction left unmatched. In DNA form, the CDR3 reads TGTGCCAGCAGCTTACGGCGGGGGGGCACAGATACGCAGTATTTT. Protein: CASSLRRGGTDTQYF.

V gene TRBV28 combines with J gene TRBJ1-1; perhaps TRBD1 as D (5 bases). This CDR3 has 13 residues. Germline CDR1 and CDR2: MDHEN and SYDVKM. V lost 2 bases to trimming and J lost 4 bases, with 8 bases between them. As DNA, the CDR3 is TGTGCCAGCAGTTTAGGGGGGACCACTGAAGCTTTCTTT. This sequence encodes CASSLGGTTEAFF.

The V call is TRBV13, the J call TRBJ1-2; D uncertain. V was cut by 6 bases and J by 4 bases, with 12 bases left in between. Germline-derived CDR1 and CDR2 are PRHDT and FYEKMQ (reference sequence). CDR3 size: 13 residues. For the CDR3, the DNA is TGTGCCAGCAGTTCAGAAAATCGCTATGGCTACACCTTC. It yields the protein CASSSENRYGYTF.

V is TRBV19 and J is TRBJ2-1; a possible D gene is TRBD2 (6 bases). There are 15 residues in the CDR3. Germline values: CDR1 LNHDA, CDR2 SQIVND (reference sequence). V lost 6 bases to trimming and J lost 9 bases, with 21 bases between them. CDR3 residues: CASSPSPTSRTEQFF. CDR3 DNA sequence: TGTGCCAGTAGCCCTTCCCCGACTAGTAGGACTGAGCAGTTCTTC.

The chain is built from TRBV27 and TRBJ2-2, with 7 bases aligning to TRBD1. The CDR3 is made up of 14 amino acids. Germline values: CDR1 MNHEY, CDR2 SMNVEV (reference sequence). V trimming: 8 bases; J trimming: 1 base; junction bases outside the gene matches: 4. The CDR3 sequence: CASVDRENTGELFF. The CDR3 DNA is TGTGCCAGCGTCGACAGGGAGAACACCGGGGAGCTGTTTTTT.

The chain uses TRBV5-6 and TRBJ2-7; 8 bases map to TRBD1. Germline lookup yields CDR1 SGHDT and CDR2 YYEEEE. Germline trimming cut 4 bases from V and 4 bases from J; bases unmatched to any gene: 10. The CDR3 has 15 amino acids. CDR3 sequence: CASSPLRDRRYEQYF. Written as DNA, the CDR3 is TGTGCCAGCAGCCCGCTCCGGGACAGGAGGTACGAGCAGTACTTC. The variable domain in full, with the rest retrieved from reference TRBV5-6 and TRBJ2-7, is DAGVTQSPTHLIKTRGQQVTLRCSPKSGHDTVSWYQQALGQGPQFIFQYYEEEERQRGNFPDRFSGHQFPNYSSELNVNALLLGDSALYLCASSPLRDRRYEQYFGPGTRLTVT.

The J gene is TRBJ2-5, the V gene TRBV30; weak D call: TRBD1 (6 bases). Germline-derived CDR1 and CDR2 are GTSNPN and SVGIG (reference sequence). The V gene lost 3 bases and the J gene lost 7 bases, with 12 bases spanning the gap. The CDR3 consists of 12 residues. The CDR3 spells CAWRGGTGTQYF. The CDR3 DNA reads TGTGCCTGGAGAGGGGGTACAGGGACCCAGTACTTC.

V is TRBV27 and J is TRBJ2-6; weak D call: TRBD2 (6 bases). Trimming left V 3 bases short and J 0 bases short, with 15 bases between. Germline values: CDR1 MNHEY, CDR2 SMNVEV (reference sequence). The CDR3 covers 18 residues. CDR3 amino acids: CASSFGAGGLSGANVLTF. CDR3 coding DNA: TGTGCCAGCAGTTTCGGAGCGGGTGGCCTCTCTGGGGCCAACGTCCTGACTTTC.

This chain links TRBV5-5 with TRBJ1-3; D unresolved. Looked up from germline, CDR1 is SGHKS and CDR2 is YYEKEE (reference sequence). The CDR3 contains 15 residues. V lost 0 bases and J lost 3, with 10 bases in between. The CDR3 here is CASSLESFLGNTIYF. CDR3 in DNA: TGTGCCAGCAGCTTGGAGAGCTTCCTTGGAAACACCATATATTTT.

This chain connects TRBV5-1 to TRBJ1-6, with TRBD1 matching over 8 bases. J lost 7 bases, V lost 3 bases, and 6 bases had no gene match. Germline CDR1 and CDR2: SGHRS and YFSETQ. CDR3 length: 15 amino acids. The CDR3 region is CASSSRGQENSPLHF. The CDR3 DNA sequence: TGCGCCAGCAGCTCGCGGGGACAGGAAAATTCACCCCTCCACTTT.

The chain has TRBV14 and TRBJ2-7; TRBD2 might be the D (6 bases). The ends were cut back, 1 base at V and 3 bases at J, with 16 bases in the middle. The V gene's germline CDR1 is SGHDN and CDR2 FVKESK. The CDR3 sequence is 16 residues long. The CDR3 reads CASSQAGSSVYYEQYF. The CDR3, as DNA: TGTGCCAGCAGCCAAGCCGGCTCTAGCGTTTACTACGAGCAGTACTTC.

The gene calls are TRBV5-6 and TRBJ1-1; D ambiguous. V was cut by 3 bases and J by 3 bases, with 6 bases left in between. From germline, CDR1 is SGHDT and CDR2 YYEEEE. The CDR3 runs to 12 residues. The CDR3 loop is CASSSPYTEAFF. The CDR3 bases are TGTGCCAGCAGCTCTCCCTACACTGAAGCTTTCTTT.

The count of this clone is one. This chain connects TRBV14 to TRBJ2-7, with a possible D match to TRBD2 (5 bases). V was shortened by 3 bases and J by 3 bases, with 12 bases between the two germline ends. From germline, CDR1 is SGHDN and CDR2 FVKESK. The CDR3 loop spans 14 amino acids. The CDR3 here is CASSQRGGGYEQYF. The CDR3 DNA sequence: TGTGCCAGCAGCCAGCGAGGAGGAGGCTACGAGCAGTACTTC.

The chain employs TRBV5-1 and TRBJ2-3; 9 bases align to TRBD2. The V and J ends lost 7 bases and 1 base, in that order; junction bases with no gene match: 10. Germline values: CDR1 SGHRS, CDR2 YFSETQ. This CDR3 contains 16 residues. CDR3 loop: CASFRGGEVGTDTQYF. In nucleotides, the CDR3 is TGCGCCAGCTTTCGCGGGGGGGAGGTAGGCACAGATACGCAGTATTTT. Full variable domain (rest looked up from reference TRBV5-1 and TRBJ2-3): KAGVTQTPRYLIKTRGQQVTLSCSPISGHRSVSWYQQTPGQGLQFLFEYFSETQRNKGNFPGRFSGRQFSNSRSEMNVSTLELGDSALYLCASFRGGEVGTDTQYFGPGTRLTVL.

V gene TRBV20-1 combines with J gene TRBJ2-1, with D perhaps matching TRBD1 (6 bases). The CDR3 contains 11 residues. Germline V CDR1 and CDR2: DFQATT, SNEGSKA (reference sequence). The ends were cut back, 6 bases at V and 6 bases at J, with 9 bases in the middle. The CDR3 nucleotides are TGCAGTGCCCTCAGGGGCAATGAGCAGTTCTTC. Protein sequence: CSALRGNEQFF.

The rearrangement links TRBV18 to TRBJ1-2; TRBD1 matches 9 bases. V lost 3 bases, J lost 4 bases, and 6 bases stayed unmatched. CDR1 and CDR2 from the germline V gene are KGHSH and LQKENI. This CDR3 spans 15 amino acids. CDR3 loop: CASSPTGGSPYGYTF. DNA for the CDR3: TGTGCCAGCTCACCTACAGGGGGCTCCCCCTATGGCTACACCTTC.

The rearrangement joins TRBV7-8 to TRBJ2-7; TRBD2 aligns across 9 bases. Germline values: CDR1 SGHVS, CDR2 FQNEAQ. V trimming: 1 base; J trimming: 6 bases; junction bases outside the gene matches: 10. The CDR3 consists of 16 residues. The CDR3 is CASSLVTSGSGIEQYF. CDR3 nucleotide sequence: TGTGCCAGCAGCTTAGTGACTAGCGGTTCAGGTATCGAGCAGTACTTC.